This T cell receptor (beta chain) was retrieved from a study of neurological immune-mediated disorders. Study-level results: There were no CDR3 amino acid sequences shared by expanded clones across subjects, a result suggesting private repertoires in all groups.

The time point here: longitudinal time-point 2. PBMCs stored at -80 C, numbering 2 million, were the origin of the unsorted libraries. The CDR3 is 14 residues long. CDR1 is SNHLY and CDR2 is FYNNEI in the germline V gene. Trimming removed 0 bases from V and 6 bases from J, with 11 bases in between. On this clonotype: Its cognate antigen is unknown.

TCRdb re-analysed the 5' RACE reads in MiXCR, keeping a single row per CDR3 protein. Here the sample spans around 90,000 distinct CDR3 sequences, roughly 13% being singletons. Sequencing was done on a sample of PBMCs. This chain links TRBV2 with TRBJ1-1; a weak D match, TRBD1 (5 bases). The source is a female donor with HTLV-1-associated myelopathy (HAM/TSP). CDR3 bases: TGTGCCAGCAGTGAAGCGGGACTTTCATCTGAAGCTTTCTTT. It translates to CASSEAGLSSEAFF.